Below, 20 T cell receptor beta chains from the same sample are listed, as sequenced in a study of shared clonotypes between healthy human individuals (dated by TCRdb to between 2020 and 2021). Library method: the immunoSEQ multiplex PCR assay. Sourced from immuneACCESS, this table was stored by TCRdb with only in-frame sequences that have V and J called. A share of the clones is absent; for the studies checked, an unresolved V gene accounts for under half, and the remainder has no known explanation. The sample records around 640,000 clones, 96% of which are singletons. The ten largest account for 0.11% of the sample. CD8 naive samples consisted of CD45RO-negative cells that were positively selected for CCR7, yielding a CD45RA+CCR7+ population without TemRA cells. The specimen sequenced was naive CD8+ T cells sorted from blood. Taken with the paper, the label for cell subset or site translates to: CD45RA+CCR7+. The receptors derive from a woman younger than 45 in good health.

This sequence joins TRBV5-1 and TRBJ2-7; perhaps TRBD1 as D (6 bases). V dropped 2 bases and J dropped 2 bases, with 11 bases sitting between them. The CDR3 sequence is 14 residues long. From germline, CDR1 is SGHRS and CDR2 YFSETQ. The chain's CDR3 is CASSFNREAYEQYF. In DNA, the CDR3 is TGCGCCAGCAGCTTTAACAGGGAAGCCTACGAGCAGTACTTC.

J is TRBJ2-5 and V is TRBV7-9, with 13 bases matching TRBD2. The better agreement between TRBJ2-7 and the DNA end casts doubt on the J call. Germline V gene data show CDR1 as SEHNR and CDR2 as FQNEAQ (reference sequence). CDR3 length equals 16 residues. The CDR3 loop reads CASSGRTSGSSYEQYF. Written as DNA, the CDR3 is TGTGCCAGCAGCGGACGGACTAGCGGGAGCTCCTACGAGCAGTACTTC.

The CDR3 DNA reads TGTGCCAGTAGTATTGGTTCTGTCACCTACAATGAGCAGTTCTTC. It encodes CASSIGSVTYNEQFF. The rearrangement uses TRBV19 and TRBJ2-1; D is unclear. V was pared by 3 bases and J by 2 bases, with 11 bases between. Germline V gene data show CDR1 as LNHDA and CDR2 as SQIVND (reference sequence). CDR3 length: 15 residues.

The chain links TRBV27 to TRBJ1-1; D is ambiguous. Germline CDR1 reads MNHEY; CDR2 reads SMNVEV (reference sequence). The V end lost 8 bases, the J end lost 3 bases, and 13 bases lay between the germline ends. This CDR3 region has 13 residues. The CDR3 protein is CASAKPGYTEAFF. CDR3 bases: TGTGCCAGCGCTAAACCGGGGTACACTGAAGCTTTCTTT.

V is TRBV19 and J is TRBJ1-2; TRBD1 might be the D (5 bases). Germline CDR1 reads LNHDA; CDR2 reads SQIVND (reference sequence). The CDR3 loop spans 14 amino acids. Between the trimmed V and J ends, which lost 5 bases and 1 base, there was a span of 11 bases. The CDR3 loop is CASSAAGSNYGYTF. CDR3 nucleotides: TGTGCCAGTAGTGCGGCAGGGAGTAACTATGGCTACACCTTC.

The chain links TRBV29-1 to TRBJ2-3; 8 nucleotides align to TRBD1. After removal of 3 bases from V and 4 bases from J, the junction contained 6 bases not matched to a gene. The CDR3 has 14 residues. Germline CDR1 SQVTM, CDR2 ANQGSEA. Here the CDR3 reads CSVDTGQGSDTQYF. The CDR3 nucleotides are TGCAGCGTTGATACAGGACAGGGTTCAGATACGCAGTATTTT.

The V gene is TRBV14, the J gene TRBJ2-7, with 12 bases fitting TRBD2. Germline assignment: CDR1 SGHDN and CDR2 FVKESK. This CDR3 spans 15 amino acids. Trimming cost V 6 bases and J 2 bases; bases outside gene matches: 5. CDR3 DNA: TGTGCCAGCAGGACTAGCGGGAGTGGCGCCTACGAGCAGTACTTC. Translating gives CASRTSGSGAYEQYF.

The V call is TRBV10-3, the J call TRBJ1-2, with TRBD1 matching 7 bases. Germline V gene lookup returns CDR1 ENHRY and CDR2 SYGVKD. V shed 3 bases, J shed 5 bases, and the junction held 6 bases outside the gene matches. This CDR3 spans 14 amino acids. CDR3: CAISDWDSQYGYTF. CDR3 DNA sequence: TGTGCCATCAGTGATTGGGACAGCCAATATGGCTACACCTTC.

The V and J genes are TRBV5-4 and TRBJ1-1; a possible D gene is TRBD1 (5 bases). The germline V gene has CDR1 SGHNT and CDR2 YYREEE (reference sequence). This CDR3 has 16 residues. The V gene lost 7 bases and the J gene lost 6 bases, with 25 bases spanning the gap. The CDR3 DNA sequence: TGTGCCAGCCTCATGGGGGACGGGACGGTGAATGCTGAAGCTTTCTTT. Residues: CASLMGDGTVNAEAFF.

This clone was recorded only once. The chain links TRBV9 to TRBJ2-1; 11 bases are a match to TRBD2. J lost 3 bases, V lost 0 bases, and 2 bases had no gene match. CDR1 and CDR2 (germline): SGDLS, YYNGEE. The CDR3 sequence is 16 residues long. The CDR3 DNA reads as TGTGCCAGCAGCGTAGGACTAGCGGGACTCTACAATGAGCAGTTCTTC. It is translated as CASSVGLAGLYNEQFF. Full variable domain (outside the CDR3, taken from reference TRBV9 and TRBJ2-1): DSGVTQTPKHLITATGQRVTLRCSPRSGDLSVYWYQQSLDQGLQFLIQYYNGEERAKGNILERFSAQQFPDLHSELNLSSLELGDSALYFCASSVGLAGLYNEQFFGPGTRLTVL.

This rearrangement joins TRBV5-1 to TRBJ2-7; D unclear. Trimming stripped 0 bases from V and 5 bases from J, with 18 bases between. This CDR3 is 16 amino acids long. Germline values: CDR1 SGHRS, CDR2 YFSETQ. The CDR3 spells CASSLVLRPRPHEQYF. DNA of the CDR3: TGCGCCAGCAGCTTGGTTCTTCGGCCCAGGCCCCACGAGCAGTACTTC.

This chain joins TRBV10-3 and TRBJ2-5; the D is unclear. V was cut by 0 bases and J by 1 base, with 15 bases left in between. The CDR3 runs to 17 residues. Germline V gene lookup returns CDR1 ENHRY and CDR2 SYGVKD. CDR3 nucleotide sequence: TGTGCCATCAGTGAGTCGGGCGTAATTGGGGTCCAAGAGACCCAGTACTTC. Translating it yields CAISESGVIGVQETQYF.

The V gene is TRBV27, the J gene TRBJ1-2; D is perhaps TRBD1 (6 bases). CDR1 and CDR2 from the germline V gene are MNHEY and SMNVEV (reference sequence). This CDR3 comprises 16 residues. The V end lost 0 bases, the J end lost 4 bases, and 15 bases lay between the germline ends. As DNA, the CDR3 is TGTGCCAGCAGTTTATCGGCAGGGGAATTCAGCTATGGCTACACCTTC. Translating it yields CASSLSAGEFSYGYTF.

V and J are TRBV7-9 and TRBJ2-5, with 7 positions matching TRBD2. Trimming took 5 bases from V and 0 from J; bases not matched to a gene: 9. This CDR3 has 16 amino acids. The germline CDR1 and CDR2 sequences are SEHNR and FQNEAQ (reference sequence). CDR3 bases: TGTGCCAGCAGCCCCGGGCTAGCGGCGTACCAAGAGACCCAGTACTTC. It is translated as CASSPGLAAYQETQYF.

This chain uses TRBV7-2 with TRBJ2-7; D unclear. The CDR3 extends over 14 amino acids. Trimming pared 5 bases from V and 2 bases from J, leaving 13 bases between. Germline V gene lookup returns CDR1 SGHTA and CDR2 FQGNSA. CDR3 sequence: CASSVDWAPYEQYF. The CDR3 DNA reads TGTGCCAGCAGCGTAGACTGGGCCCCCTACGAGCAGTACTTC. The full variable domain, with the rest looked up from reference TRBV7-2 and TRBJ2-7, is GAGVSQSPSNKVTEKGKDVELRCDPISGHTALYWYRQSLGQGLEFLIYFQGNSAPDKSGLPSDRFSAERTGGSVSTLTIQRTQQEDSAVYLCASSVDWAPYEQYFGPGTRLTVT.

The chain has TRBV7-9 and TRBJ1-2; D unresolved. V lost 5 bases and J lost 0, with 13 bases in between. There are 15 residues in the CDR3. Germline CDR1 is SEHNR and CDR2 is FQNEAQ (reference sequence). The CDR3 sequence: CASSKTTSPNYGYTF. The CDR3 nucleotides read TGTGCCAGCAGCAAAACCACGTCCCCTAACTATGGCTACACCTTC. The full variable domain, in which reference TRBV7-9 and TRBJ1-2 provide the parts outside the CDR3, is DTGVSQNPRHKITKRGQNVTFRCDPISEHNRLYWYRQTLGQGPEFLTYFQNEAQLEKSRLLSDRFSAERPKGSFSTLEIQRTEQGDSAMYLCASSKTTSPNYGYTFGSGTRLTVV.

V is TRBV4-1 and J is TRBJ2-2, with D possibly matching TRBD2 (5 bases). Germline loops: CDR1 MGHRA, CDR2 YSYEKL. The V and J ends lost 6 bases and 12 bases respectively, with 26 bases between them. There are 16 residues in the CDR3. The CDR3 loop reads CASSQRTRTSRAQLFF. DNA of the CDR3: TGCGCCAGCAGTCAACGAACGAGAACATCGCGGGCCCAGCTGTTTTTT.

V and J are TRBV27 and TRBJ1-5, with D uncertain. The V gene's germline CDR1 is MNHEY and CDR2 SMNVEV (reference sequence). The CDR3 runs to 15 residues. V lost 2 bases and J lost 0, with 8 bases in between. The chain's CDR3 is CASSLRRDSNQPQHF. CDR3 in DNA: TGTGCCAGCAGTTTACGTAGGGATAGCAATCAGCCCCAGCATTTT.

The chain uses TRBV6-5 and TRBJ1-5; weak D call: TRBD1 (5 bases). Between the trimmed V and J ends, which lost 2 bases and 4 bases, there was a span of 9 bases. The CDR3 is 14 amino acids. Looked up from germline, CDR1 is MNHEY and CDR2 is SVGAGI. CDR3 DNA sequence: TGTGCCAGCAGTTACCAGCAGGGTAATCAGCCCCAGCATTTT. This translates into CASSYQQGNQPQHF.

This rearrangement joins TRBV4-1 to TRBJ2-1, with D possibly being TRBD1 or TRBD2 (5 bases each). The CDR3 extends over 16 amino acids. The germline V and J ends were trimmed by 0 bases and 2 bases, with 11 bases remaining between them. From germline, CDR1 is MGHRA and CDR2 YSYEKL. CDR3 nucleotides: TGCGCCAGCAGCCAAGATCCGGGGCTTCCCTACAATGAGCAGTTCTTC. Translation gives CASSQDPGLPYNEQFF.